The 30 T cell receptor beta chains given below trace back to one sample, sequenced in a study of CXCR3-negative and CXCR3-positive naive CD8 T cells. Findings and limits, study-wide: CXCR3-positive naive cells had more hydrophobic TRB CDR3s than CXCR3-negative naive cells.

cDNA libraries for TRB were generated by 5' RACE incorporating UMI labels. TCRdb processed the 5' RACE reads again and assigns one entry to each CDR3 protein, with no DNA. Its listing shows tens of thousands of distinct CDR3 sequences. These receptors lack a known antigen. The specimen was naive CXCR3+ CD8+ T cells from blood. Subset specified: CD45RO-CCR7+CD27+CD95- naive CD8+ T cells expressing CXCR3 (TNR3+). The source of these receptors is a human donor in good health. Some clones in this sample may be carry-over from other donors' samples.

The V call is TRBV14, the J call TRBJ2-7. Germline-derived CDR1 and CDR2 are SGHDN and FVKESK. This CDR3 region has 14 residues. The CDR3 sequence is CASSQAGRPYEQYF.

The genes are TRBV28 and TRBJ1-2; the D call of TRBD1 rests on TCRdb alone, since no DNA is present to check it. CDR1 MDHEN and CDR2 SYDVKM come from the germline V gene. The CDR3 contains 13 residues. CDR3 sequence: CASNIYGGSGYTF.

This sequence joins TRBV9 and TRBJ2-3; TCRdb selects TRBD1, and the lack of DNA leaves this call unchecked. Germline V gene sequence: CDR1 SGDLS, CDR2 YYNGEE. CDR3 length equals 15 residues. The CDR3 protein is CASSLRQVITDTQYF.

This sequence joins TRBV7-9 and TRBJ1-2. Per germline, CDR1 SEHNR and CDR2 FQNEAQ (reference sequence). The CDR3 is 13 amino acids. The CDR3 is CASSLEVNYGYTF.

The CDR3 is CASSLKGLGNQPQHF. The chain has TRBV28 and TRBJ1-5. The length of the CDR3 is 15 residues. The V gene's germline CDR1 is MDHEN and CDR2 SYDVKM.

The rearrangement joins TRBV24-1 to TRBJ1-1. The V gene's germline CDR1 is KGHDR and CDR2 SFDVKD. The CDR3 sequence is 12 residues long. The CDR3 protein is CATTGQNTEAFF.

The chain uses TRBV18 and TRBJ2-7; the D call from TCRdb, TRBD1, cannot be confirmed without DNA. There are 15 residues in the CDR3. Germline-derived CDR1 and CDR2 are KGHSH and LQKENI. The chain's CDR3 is CASSPSPYSPDEQYF.

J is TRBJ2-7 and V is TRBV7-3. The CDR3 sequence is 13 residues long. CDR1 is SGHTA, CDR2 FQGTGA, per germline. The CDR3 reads CASSLTESGEQYF.

CDR3: CSVETGGFDEQYF. V is TRBV29-1 and J is TRBJ2-7. The CDR3 spans 13 residues. Germline CDR1 is SQVTM and CDR2 is ANQGSEA.

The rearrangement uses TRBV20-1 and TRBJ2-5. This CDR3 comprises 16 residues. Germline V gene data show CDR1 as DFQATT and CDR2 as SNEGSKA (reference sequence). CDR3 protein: CSARDPLAGVQETQYF.

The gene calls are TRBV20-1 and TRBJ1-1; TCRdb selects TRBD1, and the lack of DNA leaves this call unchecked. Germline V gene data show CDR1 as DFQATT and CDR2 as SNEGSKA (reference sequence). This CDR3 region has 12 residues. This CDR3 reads CSARDRYTEAFF.

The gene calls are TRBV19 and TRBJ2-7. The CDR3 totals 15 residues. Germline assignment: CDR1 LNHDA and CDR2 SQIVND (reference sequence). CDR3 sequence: CASSYGVGSSYEQYF.

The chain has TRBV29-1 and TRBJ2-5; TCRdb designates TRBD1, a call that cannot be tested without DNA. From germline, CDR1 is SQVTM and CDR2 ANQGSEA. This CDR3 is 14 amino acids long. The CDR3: CSVELGALKETQYF.

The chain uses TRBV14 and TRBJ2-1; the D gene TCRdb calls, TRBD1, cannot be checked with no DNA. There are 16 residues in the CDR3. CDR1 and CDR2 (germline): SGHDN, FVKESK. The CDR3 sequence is CASSQEYGGIYNEQFF.

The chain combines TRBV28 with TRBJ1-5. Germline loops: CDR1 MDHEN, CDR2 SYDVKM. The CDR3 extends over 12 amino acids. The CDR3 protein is CASSQGLPPQHF.

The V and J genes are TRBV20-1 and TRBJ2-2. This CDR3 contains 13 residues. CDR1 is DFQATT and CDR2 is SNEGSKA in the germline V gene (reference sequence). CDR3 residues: CSARRLNTGELFF.

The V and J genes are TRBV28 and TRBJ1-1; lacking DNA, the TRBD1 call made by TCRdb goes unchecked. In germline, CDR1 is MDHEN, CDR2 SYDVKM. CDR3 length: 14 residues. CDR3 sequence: CASSPLRGGTEAFF.

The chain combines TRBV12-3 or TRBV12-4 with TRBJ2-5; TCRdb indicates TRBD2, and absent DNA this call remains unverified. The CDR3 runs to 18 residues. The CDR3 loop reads CASSPAVAGGLDQETQYF.

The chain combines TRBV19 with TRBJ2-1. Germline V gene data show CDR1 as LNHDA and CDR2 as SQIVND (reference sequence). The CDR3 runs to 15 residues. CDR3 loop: CASSIWGSSYNEQFF.

CDR3 sequence: CASTILANEQFF. The V call is TRBV7-9, the J call TRBJ2-1; the D call from TCRdb, TRBD2, cannot be confirmed without DNA. The CDR3 is 12 amino acids. CDR1 SEHNR and CDR2 FQNEAQ come from the germline V gene (reference sequence).

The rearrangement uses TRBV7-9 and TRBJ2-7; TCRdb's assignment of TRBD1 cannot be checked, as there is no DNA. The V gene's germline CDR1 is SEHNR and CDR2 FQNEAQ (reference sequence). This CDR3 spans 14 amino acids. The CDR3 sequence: CASSSGTGSGEQYF.

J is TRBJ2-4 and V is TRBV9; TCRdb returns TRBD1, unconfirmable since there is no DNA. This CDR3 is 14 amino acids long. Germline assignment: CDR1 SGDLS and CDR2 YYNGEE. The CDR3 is CASSAAGTGGIQYF.

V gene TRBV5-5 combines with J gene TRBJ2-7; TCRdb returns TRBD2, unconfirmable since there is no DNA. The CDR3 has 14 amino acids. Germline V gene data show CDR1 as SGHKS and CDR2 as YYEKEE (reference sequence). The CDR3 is CASSLSSGAYEPYF.

CDR3 sequence reads: CASSSRDRGRGYGYTF. The chain has TRBV7-2 and TRBJ1-2; TCRdb outputs TRBD1, but without DNA this stays unchecked. Germline assignment: CDR1 SGHTA and CDR2 FQGNSA. This CDR3 contains 16 residues.

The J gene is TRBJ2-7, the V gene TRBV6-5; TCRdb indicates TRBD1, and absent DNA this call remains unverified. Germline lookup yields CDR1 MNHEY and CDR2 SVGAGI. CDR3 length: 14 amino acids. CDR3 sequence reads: CASSPGQGASEQYF.

Here the CDR3 reads CASRKGTNSGANVLTF. The chain combines TRBV11-2 with TRBJ2-6; there is no DNA to check the TCRdb D call of TRBD1. CDR1 is SGHAT and CDR2 is FQNNGV in the germline V gene. The CDR3 runs 16 residues. The full variable domain, its missing parts supplied by reference TRBV11-2 and TRBJ2-6, is EAGVAQSPRYKIIEKRQSVAFWCNPISGHATLYWYQQILGQGPKLLIQFQNNGVVDDSQLPKDRFSAERLKGVDSTLKIQPAKLEDSAVYLCASRKGTNSGANVLTFGAGSRLTVL.

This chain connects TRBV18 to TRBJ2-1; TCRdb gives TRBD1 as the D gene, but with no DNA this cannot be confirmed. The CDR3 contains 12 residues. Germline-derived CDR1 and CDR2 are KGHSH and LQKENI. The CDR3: CASSPEGNEQFF.

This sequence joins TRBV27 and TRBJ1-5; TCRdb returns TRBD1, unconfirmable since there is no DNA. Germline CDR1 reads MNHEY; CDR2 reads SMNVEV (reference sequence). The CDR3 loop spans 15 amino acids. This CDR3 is CASRPLTGINQPQHF.

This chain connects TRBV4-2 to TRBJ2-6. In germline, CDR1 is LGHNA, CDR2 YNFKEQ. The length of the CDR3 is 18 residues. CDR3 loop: CASSQEGNPYSGANVLTF.

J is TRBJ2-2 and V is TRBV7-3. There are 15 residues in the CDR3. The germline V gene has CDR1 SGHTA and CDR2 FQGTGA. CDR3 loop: CASSPTLPNTGELFF.